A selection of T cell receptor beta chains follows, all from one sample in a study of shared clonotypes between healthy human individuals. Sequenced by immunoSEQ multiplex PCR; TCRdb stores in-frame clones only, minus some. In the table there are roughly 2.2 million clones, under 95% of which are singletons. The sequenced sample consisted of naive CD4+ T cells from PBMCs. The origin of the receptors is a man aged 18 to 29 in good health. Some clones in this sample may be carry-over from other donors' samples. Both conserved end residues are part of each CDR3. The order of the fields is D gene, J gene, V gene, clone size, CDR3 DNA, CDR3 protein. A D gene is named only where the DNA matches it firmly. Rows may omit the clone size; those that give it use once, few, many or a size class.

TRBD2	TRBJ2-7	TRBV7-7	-	TGTGCCAGCGGGGGGAGGGAGGACTGCTACGAGCAGTACTTC	CASGGREDCYEQYF
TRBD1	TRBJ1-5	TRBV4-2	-	TGTGCCAGCAGCCAAATGGGACAGAGCAATCAGCCCCAGCATTTT	CASSQMGQSNQPQHF
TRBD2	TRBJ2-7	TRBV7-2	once	TGTGCCAGCAGCCCCACTAGCGGAGCCTCCTACGAGCAGTACTTC	CASSPTSGASYEQYF
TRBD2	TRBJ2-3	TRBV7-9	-	TGTGCCAGCAGCCGACATCTAGCGGGAGAGCAAACGCAGTATTTT	CASSRHLAGEQTQYF
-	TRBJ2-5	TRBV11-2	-	TGTGCCAGCAGCTTGGGAGTCCCGACCCAGTACTTC	CASSLGVPTQYF
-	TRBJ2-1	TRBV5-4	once	TGTGCCAGCAGCTTAAGGAGAACCTACAATGAGCAGTTCTTC	CASSLRRTYNEQFF
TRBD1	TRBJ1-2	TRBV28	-	TGTGCCAGCAGTTTATCGGACAGGGACGGTGGCTACACCTTC	CASSLSDRDGGYTF
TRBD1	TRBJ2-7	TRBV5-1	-	TGCGCCAGCAGCCCCGGACAGGGCACATCCTACGAGCAGTACTTC	CASSPGQGTSYEQYF
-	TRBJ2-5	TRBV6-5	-	TGTGCCATCGCCCGGCCTGGGCGGGTAGAGACCCAGTACTTC	CAIARPGRVETQYF
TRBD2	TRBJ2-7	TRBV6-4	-	TGTGCCAGCAGTGAAGGACTAGCGGGACCCTACGAGCAGTACTTC	CASSEGLAGPYEQYF
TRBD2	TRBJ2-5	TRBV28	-	TGTGCCAGCAGTTTATACCCGGGACTAGCGGGAATCGAGACCCAGTACTTC	CASSLYPGLAGIETQYF
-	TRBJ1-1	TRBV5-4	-	TGTGCCAGCCAAGGCCGGGGGGGTAACACTGAAGCTTTCTTT	CASQGRGGNTEAFF
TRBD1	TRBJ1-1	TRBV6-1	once	TGTGCCAGCAGTGCAGGACAGGGGATTACTGAAGCTTTCTTT	CASSAGQGITEAFF
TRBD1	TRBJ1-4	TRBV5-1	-	TGCGCCAGCAGCCCCCGTCGGGACAGGGGGCGTGGAGCAACTAATGAAAAACTGTTTTTT	CASSPRRDRGRGATNEKLFF
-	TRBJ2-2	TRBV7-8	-	TGTGCCAGCAGCTTCATTGTTGACTACCGGAGGCCCTGGGGGGAGCTGTTTTTT	CASSFIVDYRRPWGELFF
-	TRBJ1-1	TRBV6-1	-	TGTGCCAGCAGTGTGGGGGTGGCGGCTTTCTTT	CASSVGVAAFF
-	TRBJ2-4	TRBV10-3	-	TGTGCCATCAGTGACAGGAGGGGCGAAAACATTCAGTACTTC	CAISDRRGENIQYF
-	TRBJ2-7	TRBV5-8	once	TGTGCCAGCAGCTTGGAAAAGGGCCCACTACGCGAGCAGTACTTC	CASSLEKGPLREQYF
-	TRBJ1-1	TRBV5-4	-	TGTGCCAGCAGCTTGGCCTTTTCCCAGGGCGGCACTGAAGCTTTCTTT	CASSLAFSQGGTEAFF
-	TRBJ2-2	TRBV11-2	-	TGTGCCACCGGTGAGGGGCCCGGGGAGCTGTTTTTT	CATGEGPGELFF
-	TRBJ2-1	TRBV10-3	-	TGTGCCATCAGTGAGCGGCGGGGTCCCTCCTACAATGAGCAGTTCTTC	CAISERRGPSYNEQFF
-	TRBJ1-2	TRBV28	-	TGTGCCAGCAGTTTGTCAGCCTATGGCTACACCTTC	CASSLSAYGYTF
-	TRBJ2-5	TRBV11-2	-	TGTGCCAGCAGCTTAGATTCCGGCACCCAGTACTTC	CASSLDSGTQYF
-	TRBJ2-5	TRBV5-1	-	TGCGCCAGCAGCTTGGGGGGGTCCAACAACGTGGAGACCCAGTACTTC	CASSLGGSNNVETQYF